This T cell receptor beta chain originates from a study of blood T cell repertoires in COVID-19. This clone was observed a handful of times. Sequencing was performed with immunoSEQ multiplex PCR; in TCRdb, only in-frame clones are kept and a portion is missing. The repertoire holds about 220,000 clones, 90% seen once, with over 13% in the top ten. The CDR3 runs to 17 residues. The ends lost 3 bases at V and 2 bases at J; junction bases unmatched: 14. The V gene's germline CDR1 is DFQATT and CDR2 SNEGSKA (reference sequence). The clonotype was recovered from a man aged 30 to 45 who had been exposed to COVID-19. This chain joins TRBV20-1 and TRBJ2-3, with 7 positions matching TRBD2. Sequencing was carried out using PBMCs or T cells enriched from blood (not recorded which). The CDR3 reads CSASLGLVVSLTDTQYF. For the CDR3, the DNA is TGCAGTGCTAGTCTCGGACTAGTAGTTTCCCTCACAGATACGCAGTATTTT.